This passage covers 20 T cell receptor beta chains from one sample sequenced in a study of graft-versus-host responses after intestinal transplantation. Some clones are missing from TCRdb's copy, which holds only in-frame ones; the method was immunoSEQ multiplex PCR. Of about 9,800 clones listed, approximately 90% are singletons. This material consisted of PBMCs, taken just over 42 days after intestinal transplant. The receptors come from a human patient who received an intestinal transplant, so some T cells may come from the graft donor.

The chain employs TRBV4-1 and TRBJ2-3; TRBD2 matches at 13 bases. Germline CDR1 reads MGHRA; CDR2 reads YSYEKL. After removal of 2 bases from V and 0 bases from J, the junction contained 8 bases not matched to a gene. CDR3 length equals 19 residues. The CDR3 nucleotides are TGCGCCAGCAGCCAACCCCCCGGGACTAGCGGGGAGAGCACAGATACGCAGTATTTT. Its protein product is CASSQPPGTSGESTDTQYF.

V gene TRBV5-6 combines with J gene TRBJ2-5; 10 nucleotides line up with TRBD2. This CDR3 is built from 17 residues. V trimming: 1 base; J trimming: 4 bases; junction bases outside the gene matches: 10. Germline V gene lookup returns CDR1 SGHDT and CDR2 YYEEEE. The chain's CDR3 is CASSLFSSGRASETQYF. CDR3 DNA sequence: TGTGCCAGCAGCTTGTTCTCCAGCGGGAGGGCCTCAGAGACCCAGTACTTC.

The CDR3 here is CASIGRRTGRYEQYF. The CDR3 DNA reads TGTGCCAGCATCGGGAGGCGGACAGGGCGATACGAGCAGTACTTC. The gene calls are TRBV2 and TRBJ2-7; tentatively, D is TRBD1 (8 bases). Per germline, CDR1 SNHLY and CDR2 FYNNEI. The V end was cut by 7 bases, the J end by 4 bases, with 20 bases between. This CDR3 comprises 15 residues.

The chain couples TRBV4-1 to TRBJ2-7; D not certain. There are 13 residues in the CDR3. Germline CDR1 is MGHRA and CDR2 is YSYEKL. V was trimmed by 1 base and J by 3 bases, leaving 7 bases between them. The CDR3 reads CASSQGVVYEQYF. The CDR3 bases are TGCGCCAGCAGCCAAGGGGTAGTCTACGAGCAGTACTTC.

The chain recombines TRBV6-6 with TRBJ2-7; 8 bases line up with TRBD1. The trim removed 3 bases at V and 2 bases at J, leaving 6 bases unmatched. Germline V lookup: CDR1 MNHNY, CDR2 SVGAGI (reference sequence). The CDR3 extends over 15 amino acids. The CDR3 DNA is TGTGCCAGCAGTTATACCCTGGACAGGGCCTACGAGCAGTACTTC. It specifies CASSYTLDRAYEQYF.

The V call is TRBV30, the J call TRBJ2-7; perhaps TRBD1 as D (5 bases). Germline V CDR1 and CDR2: GTSNPN, SVGIG (reference sequence). This CDR3 has 11 residues. Trimming shortened V by 5 bases and J by 2 bases, and 7 bases separated the two germline ends. In DNA form, the CDR3 reads TGTGCCTGGGGGGCCACCTACGAGCAGTACTTC. It codes for CAWGATYEQYF. Supplemented by reference TRBV30 and TRBJ2-7, the full variable domain reads SQTIHQWPATLVQPVGSPLSLECTVEGTSNPNLYWYRQAAGRGLQLLFYSVGIGQISSEVPQNLSASRPQDRQFILSSKKLLLSDSGFYLCAWGATYEQYFGPGTRLTVT.

The V gene is TRBV25-1, the J gene TRBJ1-5; maybe TRBD1 (5 bases). The CDR3 spans 15 residues. Deletions cut 1 base from V and 0 bases from J, with 7 bases between. Looked up from germline, CDR1 is MGHDK and CDR2 is SYGVNS. The CDR3 protein is CASSESQVSNQPQHF. CDR3 in DNA: TGTGCCAGCAGTGAATCACAGGTTAGCAATCAGCCCCAGCATTTT.

The rearrangement links TRBV11-2 to TRBJ2-7, with 9 bases fitting TRBD1. Germline V lookup: CDR1 SGHAT, CDR2 FQNNGV. The V segment lost 7 bases and the J segment 4 bases; nucleotides outside the gene matches: 11. CDR3 length: 15 amino acids. As DNA, the CDR3 is TGTGCCAGCAAAGACAGGGGGGCCCCTGTTTACGAGCAGTACTTC. It translates to CASKDRGAPVYEQYF.

The V gene is TRBV7-6, the J gene TRBJ1-5; 9 bases align to TRBD1. Germline CDR1 and CDR2: SGHVS and FNYEAQ. This CDR3 comprises 14 residues. V lost 6 bases to trimming and J lost 5 bases; unmatched junction nucleotides: 5. The CDR3 bases are TGTGCCAGCAGTCTGACAGGGGGGGATCAGCCCCAGCATTTT. This translates into CASSLTGGDQPQHF.

This chain connects TRBV5-1 to TRBJ1-1, with D maybe TRBD1 (5 bases). CDR1 is SGHRS, CDR2 YFSETQ, per germline. V dropped 5 bases and J dropped 4 bases, with 15 bases sitting between them. This CDR3 comprises 14 residues. DNA for the CDR3: TGCGCCAGCAGTCTATCCTTAGGGACCACTGAAGCTTTCTTT. Protein: CASSLSLGTTEAFF.

This chain links TRBV6-5 with TRBJ1-2; D remains unclear. This CDR3 region has 15 residues. CDR1 MNHEY and CDR2 SVGAGI come from the germline V gene. The germline V and J ends were trimmed by 8 bases and 8 bases, with 24 bases remaining between them. CDR3 bases: TGTGCCAGCGCCCGGCGTTGGGGTGGGCCTGACGGCTACACCTTC. Translation gives CASARRWGGPDGYTF.

This clone has just a few counts. V gene TRBV27 combines with J gene TRBJ2-7; D possibly matches TRBD1 or TRBD2 (5 bases each). The CDR3 length is 14 residues. Germline CDR1 and CDR2: MNHEY and SMNVEV (reference sequence). CDR3 DNA: TGTGGAGATTCGGGACGAGGCGGATCCTACGAGCAGTACTTC. Its protein is CGDSGRGGSYEQYF.

J is TRBJ2-2 and V is TRBV11-1; 11 nucleotides align to TRBD1. This CDR3 contains 16 residues. Germline V gene sequence: CDR1 SGHAT, CDR2 FQDESV (reference sequence). With V trimmed by 3 bases and J by 5 bases, 5 bases remained unmatched. CDR3: CASSLDRGQVTGELFF. DNA of the CDR3: TGTGCCAGCAGCTTGGACAGGGGGCAGGTAACCGGGGAGCTGTTTTTT.

V and J are TRBV18 and TRBJ2-5; 7 nucleotides align to TRBD1. Unmatched junction bases numbered 4, after V lost 6 bases and J lost 3 bases. Germline assignment: CDR1 KGHSH and CDR2 LQKENI. The CDR3 is made up of 13 amino acids. The CDR3 region is CASSLGTEETQYF. CDR3 in DNA: TGTGCCAGCTCCCTCGGGACAGAAGAGACCCAGTACTTC.

The chain combines TRBV28 with TRBJ2-7; a possible D gene is TRBD2 (5 bases). This CDR3 comprises 16 residues. Germline CDR1 MDHEN, CDR2 SYDVKM. V was trimmed by 6 bases and J by 0 bases, leaving 18 bases between them. The CDR3 region is CASSLSGGSDSYEQYF. CDR3 sequence (DNA): TGTGCCAGCAGCCTATCAGGCGGGTCCGACTCCTACGAGCAGTACTTC.

This chain connects TRBV19 to TRBJ2-2; D not resolved. Germline values: CDR1 LNHDA, CDR2 SQIVND (reference sequence). V gave up 8 bases and J gave up 4 bases, with 11 bases separating them. The CDR3 is 13 residues long. CDR3: CASCRTFTGELFF. The CDR3 bases are TGTGCCAGTTGTAGGACGTTCACCGGGGAGCTGTTTTTT.

This chain links TRBV6-6 with TRBJ1-1; D unresolved. Per the germline V gene, CDR1 is MNHNY and CDR2 is SVGAGI (reference sequence). This CDR3 is built from 14 residues. Trimming cost V 0 bases and J 0 bases, with 5 bases left between them. CDR3 in amino acids: CASSYSRVNTEAFF. For the CDR3, the DNA is TGTGCCAGCAGTTACTCGAGAGTGAACACTGAAGCTTTCTTT.

The chain recombines TRBV7-9 with TRBJ1-6; TRBD1 is a possible D gene (5 bases). V shed 8 bases and J shed 7 bases, with 18 bases lying between them. Germline V gives CDR1 SEHNR, CDR2 FQNEAQ (reference sequence). This CDR3 has 15 residues. The CDR3 spells CASQPRDPGNSPLHF. DNA of the CDR3: TGTGCCAGCCAACCCCGGGACCCAGGGAATTCACCCCTCCACTTT.

The DNA for the CDR3 is TGCGCCAGCAGCCAAGATAGCTACACTGAAGCTTTCTTT. This codes for CASSQDSYTEAFF. The V and J genes are TRBV4-1 and TRBJ1-1, with D unresolved. The V gene's germline CDR1 is MGHRA and CDR2 YSYEKL. This CDR3 contains 13 residues. V was pared by 0 bases and J by 3 bases, with 5 bases between.

The gene calls are TRBV7-3 and TRBJ2-2, with a possible D match to TRBD2 (5 bases). Per the germline V gene, CDR1 is SGHTA and CDR2 is FQGTGA. Trimming removed 4 bases from V and 8 bases from J, with 11 bases in between. This CDR3 region has 13 residues. Written as DNA, the CDR3 is TGTGCCAGCAGCTCAATCGGGGTTGGGGAGCTGTTTTTT. Translation: CASSSIGVGELFF.